The next 2 T cell receptor beta chains were all read from a single sample in a study of control samples from healthy donors and cancer patients. Profiled with immunoSEQ multiplex PCR; TCRdb holds only in-frame clones, not every one. This table has over 100,000 clones, 88% appearing once. Sequences were obtained from blood. The receptor source for this set is a man in his forties in good health.

This chain joins TRBV7-2 and TRBJ1-2; D is uncertain. Germline assignment: CDR1 SGHTA and CDR2 FQGNSA. V lost 5 bases to trimming and J lost 3 bases, with 10 bases between them. The CDR3 length is 13 residues. The CDR3 nucleotides read TGTGCCAGCAGCCCGGGTACAGACTATGGCTACACCTTC. The encoded protein is CASSPGTDYGYTF.

The chain couples TRBV6-2 or TRBV6-3 to TRBJ2-7; 8 bases are a match to TRBD2. The V gene's germline CDR1 is MNHEY and CDR2 SVGEGT. After removal of 2 bases from V and 1 base from J, the junction contained 10 bases not matched to a gene. This CDR3 has 17 residues. The CDR3 spells CASSYKRKRGQSYEQYF. In DNA, the CDR3 is TGTGCCAGCAGTTACAAAAGGAAGCGGGGGCAGTCCTACGAGCAGTACTTC.